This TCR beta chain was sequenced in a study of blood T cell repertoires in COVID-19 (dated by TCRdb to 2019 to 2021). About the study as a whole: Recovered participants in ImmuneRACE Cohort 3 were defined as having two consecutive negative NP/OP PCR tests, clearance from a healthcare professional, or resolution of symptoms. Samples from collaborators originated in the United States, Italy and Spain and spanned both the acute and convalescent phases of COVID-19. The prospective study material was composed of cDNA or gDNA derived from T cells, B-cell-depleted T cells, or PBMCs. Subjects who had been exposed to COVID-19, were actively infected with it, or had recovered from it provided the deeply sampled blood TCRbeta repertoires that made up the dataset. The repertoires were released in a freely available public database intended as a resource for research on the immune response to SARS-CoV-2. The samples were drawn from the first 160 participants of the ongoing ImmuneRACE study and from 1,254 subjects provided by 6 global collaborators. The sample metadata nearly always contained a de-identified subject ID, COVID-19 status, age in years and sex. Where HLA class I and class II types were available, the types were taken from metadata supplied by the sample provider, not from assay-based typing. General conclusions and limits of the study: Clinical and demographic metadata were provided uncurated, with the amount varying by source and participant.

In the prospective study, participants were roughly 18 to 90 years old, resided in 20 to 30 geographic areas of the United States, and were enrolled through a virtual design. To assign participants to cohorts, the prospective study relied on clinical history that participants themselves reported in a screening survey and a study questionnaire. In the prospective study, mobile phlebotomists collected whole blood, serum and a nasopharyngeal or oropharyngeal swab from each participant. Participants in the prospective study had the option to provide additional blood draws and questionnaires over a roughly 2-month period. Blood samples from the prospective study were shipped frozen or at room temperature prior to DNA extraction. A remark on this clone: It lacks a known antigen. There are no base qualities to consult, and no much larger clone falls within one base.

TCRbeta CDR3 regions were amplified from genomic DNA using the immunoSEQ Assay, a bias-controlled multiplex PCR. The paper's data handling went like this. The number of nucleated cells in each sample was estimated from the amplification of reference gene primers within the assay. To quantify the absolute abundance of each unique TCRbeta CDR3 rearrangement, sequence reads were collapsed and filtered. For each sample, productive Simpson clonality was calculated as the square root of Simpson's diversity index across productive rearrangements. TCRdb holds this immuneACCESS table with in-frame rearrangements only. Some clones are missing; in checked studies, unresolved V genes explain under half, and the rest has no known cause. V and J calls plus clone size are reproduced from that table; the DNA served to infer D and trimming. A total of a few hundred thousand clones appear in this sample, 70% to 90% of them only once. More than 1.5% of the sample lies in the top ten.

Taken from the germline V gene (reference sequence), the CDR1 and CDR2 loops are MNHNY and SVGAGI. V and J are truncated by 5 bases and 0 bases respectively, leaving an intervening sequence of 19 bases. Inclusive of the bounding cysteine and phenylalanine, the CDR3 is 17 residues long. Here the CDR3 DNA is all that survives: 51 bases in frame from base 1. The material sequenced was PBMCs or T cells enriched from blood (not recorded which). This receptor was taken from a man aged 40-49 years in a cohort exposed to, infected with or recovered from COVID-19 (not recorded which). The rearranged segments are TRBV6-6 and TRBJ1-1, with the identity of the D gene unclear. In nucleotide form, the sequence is TGTGCCAGCAGTCAGAATAACTACGGCTCCATGAACACTGAAGCTTTCTTT. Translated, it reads CASSQNNYGSMNTEAFF.